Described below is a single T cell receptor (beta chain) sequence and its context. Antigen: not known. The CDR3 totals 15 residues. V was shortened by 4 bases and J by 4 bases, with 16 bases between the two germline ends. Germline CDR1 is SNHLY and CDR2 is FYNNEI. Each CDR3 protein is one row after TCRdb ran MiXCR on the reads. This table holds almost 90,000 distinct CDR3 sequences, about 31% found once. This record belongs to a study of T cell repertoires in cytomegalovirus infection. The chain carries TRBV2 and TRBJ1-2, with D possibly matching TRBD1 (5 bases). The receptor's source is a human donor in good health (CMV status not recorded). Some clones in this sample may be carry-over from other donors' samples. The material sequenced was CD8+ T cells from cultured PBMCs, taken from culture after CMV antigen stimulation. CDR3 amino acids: CASSGDGSRVYGYTF. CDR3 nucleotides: TGTGCCAGCAGTGGGGACGGTAGCAGGGTCTATGGCTACACCTTC.